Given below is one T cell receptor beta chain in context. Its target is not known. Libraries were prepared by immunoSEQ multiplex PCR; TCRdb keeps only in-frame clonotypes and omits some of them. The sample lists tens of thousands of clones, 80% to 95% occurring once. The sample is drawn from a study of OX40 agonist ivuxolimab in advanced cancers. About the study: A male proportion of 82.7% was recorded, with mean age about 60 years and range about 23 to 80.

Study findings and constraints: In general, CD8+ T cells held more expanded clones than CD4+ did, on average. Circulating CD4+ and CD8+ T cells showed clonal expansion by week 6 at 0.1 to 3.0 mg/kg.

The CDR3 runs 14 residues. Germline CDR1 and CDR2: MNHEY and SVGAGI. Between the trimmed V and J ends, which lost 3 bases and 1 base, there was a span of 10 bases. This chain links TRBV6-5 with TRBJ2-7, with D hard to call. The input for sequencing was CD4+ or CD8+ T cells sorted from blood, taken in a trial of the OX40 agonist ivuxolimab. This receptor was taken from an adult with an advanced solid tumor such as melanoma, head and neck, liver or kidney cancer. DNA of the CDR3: TGTGCCAGCAGTTATAGTTGGGATTCCTACGAGCAGTACTTC. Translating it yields CASSYSWDSYEQYF.